This entry concerns a single TCR beta chain. The sample belongs to a study of blood T cell repertoires in COVID-19. Libraries were prepared by immunoSEQ multiplex PCR; TCRdb keeps only in-frame clonotypes and omits some of them. The sample yields approximately 100,000 clones, around 87% seen once. The CDR3 sequence is 15 residues long. V lost 2 bases and J 9 bases, leaving 21 bases between the germline ends. Germline-derived CDR1 and CDR2 are SGDLS and YYNGEE. Sequenced: peripheral blood. This TCR derives from a woman aged 25 to 39 with acute or convalescent COVID-19. The rearrangement joins TRBV9 to TRBJ2-7, with D maybe TRBD2 (6 bases). The CDR3, as DNA: TGTGCCAGCAGCGTGGACGGGACTTACTTACACGGGCAGTACTTC. It specifies CASSVDGTYLHGQYF.